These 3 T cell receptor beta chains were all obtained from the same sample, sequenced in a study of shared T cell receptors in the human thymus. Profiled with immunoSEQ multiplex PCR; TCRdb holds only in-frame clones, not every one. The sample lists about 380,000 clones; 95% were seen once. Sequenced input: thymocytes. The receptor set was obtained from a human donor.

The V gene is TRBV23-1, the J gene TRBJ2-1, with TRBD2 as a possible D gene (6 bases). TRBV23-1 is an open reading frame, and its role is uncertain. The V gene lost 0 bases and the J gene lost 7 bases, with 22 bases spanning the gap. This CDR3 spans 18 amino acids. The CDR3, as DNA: TGCGCCAGCAGTCAATCGATCCCTAGCGCCGCCGCGAGTAATGAGCAGTTCTTC. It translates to CASSQSIPSAAASNEQFF.

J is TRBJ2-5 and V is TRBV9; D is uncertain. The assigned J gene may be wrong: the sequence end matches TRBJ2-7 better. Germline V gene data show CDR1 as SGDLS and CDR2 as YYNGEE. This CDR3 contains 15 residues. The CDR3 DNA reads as TGTGCCAGCAGCCCAAGGACCGGGTCCCCCTACGAGCAGTACTTC. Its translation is CASSPRTGSPYEQYF.

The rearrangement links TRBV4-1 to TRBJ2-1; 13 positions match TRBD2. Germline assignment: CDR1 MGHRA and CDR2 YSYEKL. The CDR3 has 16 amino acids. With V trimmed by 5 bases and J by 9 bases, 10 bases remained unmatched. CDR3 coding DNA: TGCGCCAGCAGCAAACTAGCGGGAGGGCCCAAGGGTGAGCAGTTCTTC. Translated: CASSKLAGGPKGEQFF.